This TCR beta chain comes out of a study of blood T cell repertoires in COVID-19. Study-wide background: Material from acute and convalescent COVID-19 was sourced from the United States, Italy and Spain. T cells, B-cell-depleted T cells, or PBMCs supplied cDNA or gDNA.

The V end was cut by 4 bases, the J end by 4 bases, with 12 bases between. Germline lookup yields CDR1 SGHRS and CDR2 YFSETQ. CDR3 size: 13 residues. Source study methods: Researchers report that nucleated cell counts were estimated from reference gene primer amplification. Assay: immunoSEQ multiplex PCR; the TCRdb copy retains only in-frame clones and omits some. The V and J calls and clone size are taken from that table; D and trimming were inferred from the DNA. There are more than 150,000 clones in the sample; 80% to 85% occur only once, and under 5.5% lies in the top ten. Sequenced sample: peripheral blood. V is TRBV5-1 and J is TRBJ2-7; the D gene is possibly TRBD1 (6 bases). The TCR originated in a young woman with acute or convalescent COVID-19. The CDR3 bases are TGCGCCAGCAGCCGCGGACAGCCTTACGAGCAGTACTTC. Its protein is CASSRGQPYEQYF. The complete variable domain, with remaining parts taken from reference TRBV5-1 and TRBJ2-7, reads KAGVTQTPRYLIKTRGQQVTLSCSPISGHRSVSWYQQTPGQGLQFLFEYFSETQRNKGNFPGRFSGRQFSNSRSEMNVSTLELGDSALYLCASSRGQPYEQYFGPGTRLTVT.